Reported below is one T cell receptor beta chain. Its recognized antigen is unknown. No clone much larger than this one lies a single base away; base qualities are absent. These data belong to a study of identical twins (dated by TCRdb to about 2016). General notes on the study: The study deep-sequenced TCR alpha and beta repertoires from monozygotic twins, unrelated adults of various ages and cord blood to test whether fetal clonotypes persist. Replicate twin experiments were performed at different times using different library preparation protocols to rule out contamination. Overall study results and their limits: Invariant T cells such as MAIT and iNKT could partly confound zero-insertion analyses, although diverse VJ usage argued against such confounding for most clonotypes. Because the same donors could not be followed over many years, the conclusions relied on cross-sectional statistical analysis. Compared with coincidental sharing between unrelated individuals, out-of-frame TCR alpha sequences shared between twins had an excess of sequences with low generation probability. Out-of-frame TCR alpha sharing in monozygotic twins was systematically underestimated by recombination models, whereas sharing between unrelated individuals was in agreement with the recombination models. Fewer insertions were carried by abundant cord blood beta clonotypes, a similar but weaker trend appeared in young adult naive repertoires, and no such trend appeared in memory repertoires. A weaker excess of twin sharing was found in beta out-of-frame sequences because the signal-to-noise ratio was lowered by fewer shared sequences.

All donors were healthy Caucasians. Three unrelated non-twin adults were also sequenced: a male aged 18 to 30, a male aged 50 to 59 and a female aged 50 to 59. Miltenyi CD45RO+ enrichment and human naive T-cell isolation kits were used to isolate memory (CD45RO+) and naive T cells from PBMC. Library generation was performed with 5' RACE. Sequencing used an Illumina HiSeq 2000. Template switching added a universal primer binding site, and the final cDNA carried a unique molecular identifier that allowed TCR cDNA molecules to be counted accurately. Specific primers in the conserved constant-segment region were used to synthesize first-strand cDNA for TCR alpha and beta chains. To control for contamination, every cDNA library carried two barcodes: a SMART-Mk sample barcode plus Illumina barcodes. TruSeq adapter sequences and Illumina sample barcodes were added in two successive PCR steps. The Illumina HiSeq platform was used with custom primers to sequence TCR alpha and beta cDNA libraries. In the paper's pipeline: Unique molecular identifiers were extracted from raw reads with MiGEC, and CDR3 positions were determined with MiXCR. For each individual, recombination models were inferred using an EM algorithm with the repgenHMM and IGoR tools. Shared clonotypes were analyzed with the tcR package in R, and sharing was normalized by the product of cloneset sizes. Out-of-frame nonproductive sequences were analyzed to study raw recombination free of thymic and clonal selection effects. TCRdb applied fastp at Q25 and MiXCR to the public reads, then kept only in-frame beta chains. Each entry is one CDR3 protein sequence, shown with its most common DNA and genes. Here the V and J calls rest on TCRdb's processing, not on the authors' analysis. Across this sample there are about 340,000 distinct CDR3 sequences, with approximately 8.7% seen only once. The ten most abundant clones make up roughly 9% of the sample.

This clonotype was obtained from a woman between 50 and 59 years old in good health. Material: naive T cells sorted from blood. The cell subset or site label, as the study defines it: cells isolated with a human naive T-cell isolation kit.

The CDR3 reads as follows: CASSPGQGVDTGELFF. The sequenced DNA: TGTGCCAGCAGCCCGGGACAGGGAGTGGACACCGGGGAGCTGTTTTTT. The sequence is built from TRBV11-2 and TRBJ2-2; 9 bases in the middle match TRBD1. V lost 5 bases and J lost 3 bases, and the count of bases not matched to a germline gene is 7. Via the germline V gene, CDR1 is SGHAT and CDR2 FQNNGV. The CDR3 runs 16 residues from the cysteine to the phenylalanine. Kept here is only the CDR3 DNA, which spans 48 bases and is read in frame from base 1.